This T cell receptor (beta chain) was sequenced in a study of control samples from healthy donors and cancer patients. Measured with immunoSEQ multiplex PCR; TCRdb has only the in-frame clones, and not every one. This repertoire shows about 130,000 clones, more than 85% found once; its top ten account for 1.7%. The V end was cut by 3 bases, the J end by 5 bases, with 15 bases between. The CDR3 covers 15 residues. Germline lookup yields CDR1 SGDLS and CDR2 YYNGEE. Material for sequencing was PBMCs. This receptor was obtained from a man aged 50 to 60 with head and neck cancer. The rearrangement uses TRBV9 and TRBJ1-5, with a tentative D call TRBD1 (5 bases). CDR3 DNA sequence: TGTGCCAGCAGCGGAGGGCTAGGGGTGGATCAGCCCCAGCATTTT. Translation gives CASSGGLGVDQPQHF.